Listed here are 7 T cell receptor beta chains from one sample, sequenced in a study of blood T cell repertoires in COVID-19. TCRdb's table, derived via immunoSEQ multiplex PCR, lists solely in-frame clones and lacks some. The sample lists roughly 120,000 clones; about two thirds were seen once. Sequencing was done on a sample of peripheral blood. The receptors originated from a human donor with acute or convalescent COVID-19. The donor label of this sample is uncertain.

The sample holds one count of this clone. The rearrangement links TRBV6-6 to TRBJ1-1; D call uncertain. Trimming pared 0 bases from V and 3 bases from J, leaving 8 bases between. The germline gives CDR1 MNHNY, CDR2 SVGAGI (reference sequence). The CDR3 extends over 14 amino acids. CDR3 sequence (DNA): TGTGCCAGCAGTTACTCAGGGCGGGACACTGAAGCTTTCTTT. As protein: CASSYSGRDTEAFF.

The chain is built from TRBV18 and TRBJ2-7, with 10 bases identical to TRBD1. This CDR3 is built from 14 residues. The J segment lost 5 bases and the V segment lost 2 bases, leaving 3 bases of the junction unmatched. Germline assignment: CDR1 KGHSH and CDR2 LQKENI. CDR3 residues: CASSPSTGGNEQYF. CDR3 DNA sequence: TGTGCCAGCTCACCATCGACAGGGGGCAACGAGCAGTACTTC.

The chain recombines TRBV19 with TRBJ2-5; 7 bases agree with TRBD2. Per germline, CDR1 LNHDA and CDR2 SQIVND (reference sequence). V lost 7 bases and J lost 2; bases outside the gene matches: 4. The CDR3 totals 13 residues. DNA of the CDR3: TGTGCCAGTAATGTCGGGGGGCAAGAGACCCAGTACTTC. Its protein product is CASNVGGQETQYF.

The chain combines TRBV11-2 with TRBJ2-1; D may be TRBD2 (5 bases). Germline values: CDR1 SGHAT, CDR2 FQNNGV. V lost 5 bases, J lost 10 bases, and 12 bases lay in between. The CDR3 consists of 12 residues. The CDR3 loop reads CASSQSGEEQFF. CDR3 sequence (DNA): TGTGCCAGCAGCCAGTCCGGGGAGGAGCAGTTCTTC.

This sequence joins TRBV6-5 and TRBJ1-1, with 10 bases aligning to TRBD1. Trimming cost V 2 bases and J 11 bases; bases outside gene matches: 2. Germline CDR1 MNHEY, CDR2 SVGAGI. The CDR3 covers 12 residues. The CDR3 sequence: CASSYRGQGAFF. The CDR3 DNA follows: TGTGCCAGCAGTTACCGGGGACAGGGGGCTTTCTTT.

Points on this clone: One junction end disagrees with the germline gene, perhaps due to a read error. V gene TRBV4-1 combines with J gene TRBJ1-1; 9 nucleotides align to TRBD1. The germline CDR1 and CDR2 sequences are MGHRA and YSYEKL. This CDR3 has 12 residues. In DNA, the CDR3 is TGCGCCAGCAGCCAAGAAGGACAGGGGAGGGTCTTT. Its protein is CASSQEGQGRVF.

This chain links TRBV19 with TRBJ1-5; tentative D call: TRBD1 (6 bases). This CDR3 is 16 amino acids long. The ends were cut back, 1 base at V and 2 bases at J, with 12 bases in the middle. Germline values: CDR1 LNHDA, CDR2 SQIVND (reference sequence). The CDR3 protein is CASSIGRGVGNQPQHF. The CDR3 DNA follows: TGTGCCAGTAGTATAGGCAGGGGCGTTGGCAATCAGCCCCAGCATTTT.